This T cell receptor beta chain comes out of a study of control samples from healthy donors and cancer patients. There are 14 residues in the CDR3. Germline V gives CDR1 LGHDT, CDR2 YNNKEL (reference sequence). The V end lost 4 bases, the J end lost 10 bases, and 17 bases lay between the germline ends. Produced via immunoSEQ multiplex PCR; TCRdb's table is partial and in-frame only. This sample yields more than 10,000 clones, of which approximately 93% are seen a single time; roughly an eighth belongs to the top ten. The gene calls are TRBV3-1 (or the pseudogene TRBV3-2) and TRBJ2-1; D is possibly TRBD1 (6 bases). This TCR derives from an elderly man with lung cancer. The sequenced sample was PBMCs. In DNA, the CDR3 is TGTGCCAGCAGCCCCACCGAAGGGGGTAGCGAGCAGTTCTTC. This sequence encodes CASSPTEGGSEQFF.